These 28 T cell receptor beta chains came from one sample sequenced in a study of T cells in narcolepsy. Libraries were prepared by immunoSEQ multiplex PCR; TCRdb keeps only in-frame clonotypes and omits some of them. The top ten clones hold roughly 1.4% of a sample with 20,000 to 30,000 clones, more than 80% of them seen once. The source material was CD45RA- memory CD4+ T cells from PBMCs. These TCRs come from a human donor with narcolepsy.

J is TRBJ2-4 and V is TRBV29-1, with D uncertain. V lost 4 bases to trimming and J lost 1 base, with 17 bases between them. The CDR3 has 16 amino acids. Per germline, CDR1 SQVTM and CDR2 ANQGSEA. The CDR3 sequence is CSVVSNWAPAKNIQYF. In DNA, the CDR3 is TGCAGCGTTGTATCTAACTGGGCTCCGGCCAAAAACATTCAGTACTTC. The entire variable domain, with the rest obtained from reference TRBV29-1 and TRBJ2-4, is as follows: SAVISQKPSRDICQRGTSLTIQCQVDSQVTMMFWYRQQPGQSLTLIATANQGSEATYESGFVIDKFPISRPNLTFSTLTVSNMSPEDSSIYLCSVVSNWAPAKNIQYFGAGTRLSVL.

This chain links TRBV6-5 with TRBJ1-4; 7 nucleotides agree with TRBD1. Unmatched junction bases numbered 3, after V lost 6 bases and J lost 2 bases. This CDR3 contains 14 residues. The germline gives CDR1 MNHEY, CDR2 SVGAGI. The CDR3 loop is CASRKGQTNEKLFF. In nucleotides, the CDR3 is TGTGCCAGCAGGAAGGGACAGACTAATGAAAAACTGTTTTTT.

This clone has only one observation. The V call is TRBV9, the J call TRBJ1-1, with 7 bases matching TRBD1. Trimming at V came to 0 bases and at J to 5 bases, leaving 7 bases not matched to a gene. The CDR3 loop spans 15 amino acids. Germline CDR1 and CDR2: SGDLS and YYNGEE. The CDR3 region has the DNA TGTGCCAGCAGCGTAGCTTCAGGGGGAGGAACTGAAGCTTTCTTT. This gives the protein CASSVASGGGTEAFF. Full variable domain (rest looked up from reference TRBV9 and TRBJ1-1): DSGVTQTPKHLITATGQRVTLRCSPRSGDLSVYWYQQSLDQGLQFLIQYYNGEERAKGNILERFSAQQFPDLHSELNLSSLELGDSALYFCASSVASGGGTEAFFGQGTRLTVV.

CDR3 DNA sequence: TGTGCCAGCAGCTACGGGGGTTGGCTTGGGGGTGAGCAGTTCTTC. Translation: CASSYGGWLGGEQFF. J is TRBJ2-1 and V is TRBV7-2, with a weak D call TRBD2 (6 bases). V shed 4 bases and J shed 9 bases, with 19 bases lying between them. Per germline, CDR1 SGHTA and CDR2 FQGNSA. This CDR3 comprises 15 residues.

This sequence joins TRBV19 and TRBJ1-1, with D possibly TRBD1 on 5 matching bases. Germline V lookup: CDR1 LNHDA, CDR2 SQIVND (reference sequence). The V end was cut by 2 bases, the J end by 1 base, with 11 bases between. This CDR3 comprises 15 residues. This chain's CDR3 is CASSIIGQGNTEAFF. In DNA, the CDR3 is TGTGCCAGTAGTATAATTGGACAAGGGAACACTGAAGCTTTCTTT.

This chain joins TRBV29-1 and TRBJ1-1; TRBD1 matches at 7 bases. Looked up from germline, CDR1 is SQVTM and CDR2 is ANQGSEA. CDR3 length: 12 amino acids. The J segment lost 7 bases and the V segment lost 0 bases, leaving 2 bases of the junction unmatched. The CDR3 sequence: CSVEDGTDEAFF. The DNA for the CDR3 is TGCAGCGTTGAAGATGGGACAGATGAAGCTTTCTTT.

The CDR3 DNA is TGTGCCAGTAGTATAGAATGGAGAGGGGGCCCTAATGAAAAACTGTTTTTT. The encoded protein is CASSIEWRGGPNEKLFF. V gene TRBV19 combines with J gene TRBJ1-4; 7 bases align to TRBD1. This CDR3 comprises 17 residues. The germline gives CDR1 LNHDA, CDR2 SQIVND (reference sequence). The ends lost 0 bases at V and 3 bases at J; junction bases unmatched: 7.

This rearrangement joins TRBV11-3 to TRBJ2-7; the D gene is possibly TRBD1 (6 bases). Germline V gives CDR1 SGHNT, CDR2 YENEEA. The CDR3 length is 13 residues. V was cut by 1 base and J by 7 bases, with 11 bases left in between. This chain's CDR3 is CASSLVTGQEQYF. As DNA, the CDR3 is TGTGCCAGCAGCTTAGTGACAGGACAGGAGCAGTACTTC.

The V and J genes are TRBV2 and TRBJ1-1, with no clear D. Trimming took off 1 base at V and 5 bases at J, with 5 bases between the two ends. Germline V gene lookup returns CDR1 SNHLY and CDR2 FYNNEI. The CDR3 is 12 residues long. The CDR3 protein is CASSEGSTEAFF. The DNA for the CDR3 is TGTGCCAGCAGTGAAGGGAGTACTGAAGCTTTCTTT.

The chain employs TRBV4-1 and TRBJ1-6; D may be TRBD1 (6 bases). Trimming took 4 bases from V and 5 from J, leaving 15 bases between them. This CDR3 has 16 residues. Germline V gene lookup returns CDR1 MGHRA and CDR2 YSYEKL. The CDR3 sequence is CASSPTGATHNSPLHF. In DNA, the CDR3 is TGCGCCAGCAGCCCGACAGGAGCCACCCATAATTCACCCCTCCACTTT.

This clone came up a few times. This chain connects TRBV7-3 to TRBJ2-7; 7 bases align to TRBD2. CDR1 is SGHTA, CDR2 FQGTGA, per germline. Trimming at V came to 5 bases and at J to 0 bases, leaving 4 bases not matched to a gene. The CDR3 spans 14 residues. In DNA form, the CDR3 reads TGTGCCAGCAGCCCAGCGGGGACCTCCTACGAGCAGTACTTC. Translated: CASSPAGTSYEQYF.

The genes are TRBV11-3 and TRBJ1-2; perhaps TRBD1 as D (5 bases). Germline CDR1 is SGHNT and CDR2 is YENEEA. The CDR3 spans 12 residues. V was shortened by 3 bases and J by 8 bases, with 10 bases between the two germline ends. DNA for the CDR3: TGTGCCAGCAGCTTGGGGGGGGAAGGCTACACCTTC. Protein: CASSLGGEGYTF.

The chain couples TRBV14 to TRBJ2-7; 7 bases agree with TRBD2. Germline V gene lookup returns CDR1 SGHDN and CDR2 FVKESK. Germline trimming cut 4 bases from V and 7 bases from J; bases unmatched to any gene: 10. The CDR3 is made up of 14 amino acids. This chain's CDR3 is CASSPLGTTSEQYF. CDR3 DNA: TGTGCCAGCAGCCCCCTAGGGACTACGTCGGAGCAGTACTTC.

The CDR3 nucleotides read TGTGCCAGCAGCTTGGAAGGGGCTAACTATGGCTACACCTTC. As protein: CASSLEGANYGYTF. The chain employs TRBV5-4 and TRBJ1-2; possibly TRBD1 for D (5 bases). The ends were cut back, 0 bases at V and 0 bases at J, with 6 bases in the middle. CDR3 length: 14 residues. Germline loops: CDR1 SGHNT, CDR2 YYREEE (reference sequence).

The rearrangement joins TRBV7-2 to TRBJ2-3, with D perhaps TRBD2 (6 bases). Germline lookup yields CDR1 SGHTA and CDR2 FQGNSA. The CDR3 sequence is 15 residues long. V lost 2 bases and J lost 4, with 13 bases in between. Written as DNA, the CDR3 is TGTGCCAGCAGCTTAAACGGGAGAAGCGCAGATACGCAGTATTTT. It yields the protein CASSLNGRSADTQYF.

The chain couples TRBV28 to TRBJ1-1, with D perhaps matching TRBD1 (5 bases). The CDR3 runs to 16 residues. Trimming left V 1 base short and J 11 bases short, with 23 bases between. Germline CDR1 and CDR2: MDHEN and SYDVKM. The CDR3 here is CASSLSTSLIRGRAFF. In DNA form, the CDR3 reads TGTGCCAGCAGTTTATCCACCAGTCTTATTCGGGGGAGGGCTTTCTTT.

V is TRBV5-1 and J is TRBJ2-7; 7 nucleotides match TRBD2. Germline loops: CDR1 SGHRS, CDR2 YFSETQ. The CDR3 covers 16 residues. The ends lost 0 bases at V and 6 bases at J; junction bases unmatched: 12. The CDR3 spells CASSLGGGHTSTEQYF. CDR3 DNA: TGCGCCAGCAGCTTGGGCGGGGGTCACACCTCTACCGAGCAGTACTTC. The full variable domain, completed using reference TRBV5-1 and TRBJ2-7, is KAGVTQTPRYLIKTRGQQVTLSCSPISGHRSVSWYQQTPGQGLQFLFEYFSETQRNKGNFPGRFSGRQFSNSRSEMNVSTLELGDSALYLCASSLGGGHTSTEQYFGPGTRLTVT.

The V call is TRBV10-1, the J call TRBJ2-7; tentatively, D is TRBD2 (6 bases). The CDR3 has 13 amino acids. The V gene lost 11 bases and the J gene lost 0 bases, with 14 bases spanning the gap. CDR1 and CDR2 from the germline V gene are WNHNN and SYGVQD (reference sequence). CDR3 region: CAGGLRSSYEQYF. In DNA form, the CDR3 reads TGCGCCGGGGGGTTACGATCCTCCTACGAGCAGTACTTC.

The chain joins TRBV6-1 to TRBJ2-2; weak D call: TRBD1 (6 bases). Germline-derived CDR1 and CDR2 are MNHNS and SASEGT. V was pared by 10 bases and J by 6 bases, with 15 bases between. CDR3 length: 13 residues. The chain's CDR3 is CAIQPGVAGELFF. CDR3 nucleotides: TGTGCCATTCAACCAGGGGTTGCCGGGGAGCTGTTTTTT.

V and J are TRBV2 and TRBJ1-6; a possible D gene is TRBD1 (6 bases). The CDR3 spans 14 residues. V gave up 4 bases and J gave up 9 bases, with 13 bases separating them. Per germline, CDR1 SNHLY and CDR2 FYNNEI. As DNA, the CDR3 is TGTGCCAGCAGTGCCCGGACAGACATTTCACCCCTCCACTTT. This gives the protein CASSARTDISPLHF.

V usage is TRBV5-6 and J usage is TRBJ2-6; no firm D call. The length of the CDR3 is 16 residues. V lost 1 base, J lost 0 bases, and 8 bases lay in between. The germline V gene has CDR1 SGHDT and CDR2 YYEEEE. CDR3 sequence (DNA): TGTGCCAGCAGCTTGTGGCTGAACTCTGGGGCCAACGTCCTGACTTTC. Translation: CASSLWLNSGANVLTF.

The V call is TRBV11-1, the J call TRBJ2-6, with D hard to call. V gave up 3 bases and J gave up 2 bases, with 5 bases separating them. Germline values: CDR1 SGHAT, CDR2 FQDESV (reference sequence). The CDR3 contains 14 residues. The CDR3 nucleotides are TGTGCCAGCAGCTTGAGTGCTGGGGCCAACGTCCTGACTTTC. Protein product: CASSLSAGANVLTF.

V usage is TRBV5-1 and J usage is TRBJ2-2; TRBD2 agrees at 13 bases. The CDR3 length is 19 residues. The germline gives CDR1 SGHRS, CDR2 YFSETQ. V lost 4 bases and J lost 3; bases outside the gene matches: 12. Here the CDR3 DNA reads TGCGCCAGCAGCATGCGACGGACTAGCGGGAGCGCGTACACCGGGGAGCTGTTTTTT. Translating gives CASSMRRTSGSAYTGELFF.

The chain is built from TRBV19 and TRBJ2-3; the D gene is possibly TRBD2 (5 bases). Germline CDR1 is LNHDA and CDR2 is SQIVND (reference sequence). V was pared by 4 bases and J by 7 bases, with 9 bases between. The CDR3 runs 12 residues. Here the CDR3 reads CASSKLDNTQYF. The CDR3 DNA reads TGTGCCAGTAGTAAACTAGACAATACGCAGTATTTT.

This clone showed up just once. This chain uses TRBV19 with TRBJ2-7; 7 nucleotides match TRBD2. There are 13 residues in the CDR3. V trimming: 3 bases; J trimming: 6 bases; junction bases outside the gene matches: 5. CDR1 and CDR2 from the germline V gene are LNHDA and SQIVND (reference sequence). This CDR3 is CASSMRREAEQYF. CDR3 nucleotides: TGTGCCAGTAGTATGCGCCGGGAGGCCGAGCAGTACTTC.

V and J are TRBV27 and TRBJ2-7; 9 bases map to TRBD1. V dropped 5 bases and J dropped 4; count of bases not matched to a gene: 18. The CDR3 spans 18 residues. Germline lookup yields CDR1 MNHEY and CDR2 SMNVEV (reference sequence). The CDR3 region is CASSPRGTGRTFIYEQYF. In DNA, the CDR3 is TGTGCCAGCAGTCCTAGGGGGACAGGGCGAACGTTCATTTACGAGCAGTACTTC.

The chain carries TRBV30 and TRBJ2-6, with 10 bases identical to TRBD2. Per germline, CDR1 GTSNPN and CDR2 SVGIG (reference sequence). The length of the CDR3 is 16 residues. V lost 7 bases, J lost 1 base, and 7 bases stayed unmatched. Here the CDR3 DNA reads TGTGCCTCGACGAGAGCGGGAGGGTCTGGGGCCAACGTCCTGACTTTC. It encodes CASTRAGGSGANVLTF.

The V call is TRBV10-3, the J call TRBJ2-1, with 8 bases aligning to TRBD2. J lost 3 bases, V lost 3 bases, and 4 bases had no gene match. In germline, CDR1 is ENHRY, CDR2 SYGVKD. The CDR3 is made up of 15 amino acids. In DNA, the CDR3 is TGTGCCATCAGTGATTCCGCGGGGGGCTACAATGAGCAGTTCTTC. This translates into CAISDSAGGYNEQFF.